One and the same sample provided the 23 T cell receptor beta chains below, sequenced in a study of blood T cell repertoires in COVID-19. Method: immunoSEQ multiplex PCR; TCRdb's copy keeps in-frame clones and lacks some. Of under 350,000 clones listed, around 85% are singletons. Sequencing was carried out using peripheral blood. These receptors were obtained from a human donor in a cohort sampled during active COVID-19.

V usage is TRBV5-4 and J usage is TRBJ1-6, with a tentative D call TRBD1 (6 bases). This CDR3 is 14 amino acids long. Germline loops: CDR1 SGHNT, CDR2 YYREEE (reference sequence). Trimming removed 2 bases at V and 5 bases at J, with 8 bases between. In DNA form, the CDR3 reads TGTGCCAGCAGCTTATGGACAGATAATTCACCCCTCCACTTT. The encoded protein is CASSLWTDNSPLHF.

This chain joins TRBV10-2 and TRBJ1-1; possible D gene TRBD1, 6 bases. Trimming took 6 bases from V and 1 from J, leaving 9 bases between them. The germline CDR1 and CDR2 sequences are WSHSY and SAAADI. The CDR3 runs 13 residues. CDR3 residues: CASSTDRNTEAFF. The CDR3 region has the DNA TGCGCCAGCAGCACGGACAGGAACACTGAAGCTTTCTTT.

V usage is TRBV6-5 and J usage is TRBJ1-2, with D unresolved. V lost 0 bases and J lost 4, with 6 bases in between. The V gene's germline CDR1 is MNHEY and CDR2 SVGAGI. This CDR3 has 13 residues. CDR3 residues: CASSYSRSYGYTF. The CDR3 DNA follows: TGTGCCAGCAGTTACTCGAGAAGCTATGGCTACACCTTC.

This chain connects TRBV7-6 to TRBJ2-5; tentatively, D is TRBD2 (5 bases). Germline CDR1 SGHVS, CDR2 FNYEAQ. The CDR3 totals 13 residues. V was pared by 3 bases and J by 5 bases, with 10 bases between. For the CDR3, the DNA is TGTGCCAGCAGCTTGAGGACTCGGGAGACCCAGTACTTC. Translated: CASSLRTRETQYF.

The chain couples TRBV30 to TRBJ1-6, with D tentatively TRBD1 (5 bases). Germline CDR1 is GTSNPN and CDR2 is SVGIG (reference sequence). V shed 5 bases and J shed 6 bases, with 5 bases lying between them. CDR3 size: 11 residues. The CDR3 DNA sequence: TGTGCCTGGGACAGTAATTCACCCCTCCACTTT. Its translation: CAWDSNSPLHF.

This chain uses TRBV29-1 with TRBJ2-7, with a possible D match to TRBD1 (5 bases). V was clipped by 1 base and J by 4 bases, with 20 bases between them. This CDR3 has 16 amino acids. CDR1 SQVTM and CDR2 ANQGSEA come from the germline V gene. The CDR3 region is CSVEVRQRYKPYEQYF. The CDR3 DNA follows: TGCAGCGTTGAAGTCAGACAGAGATACAAACCTTACGAGCAGTACTTC.

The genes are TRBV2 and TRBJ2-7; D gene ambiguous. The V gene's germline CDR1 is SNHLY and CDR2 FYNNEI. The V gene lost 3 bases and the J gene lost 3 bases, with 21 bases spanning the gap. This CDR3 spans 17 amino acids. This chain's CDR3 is CASSDSSDITANYEQYF. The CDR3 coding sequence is TGTGCCAGCAGTGATTCTTCAGACATCACCGCGAACTACGAGCAGTACTTC.

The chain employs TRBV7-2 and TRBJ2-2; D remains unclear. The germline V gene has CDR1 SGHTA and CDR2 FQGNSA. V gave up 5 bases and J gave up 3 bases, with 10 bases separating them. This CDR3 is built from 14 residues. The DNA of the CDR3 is TGTGCCAGCAGCGCTCGGTTCGACACCGGGGAGCTGTTTTTT. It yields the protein CASSARFDTGELFF.

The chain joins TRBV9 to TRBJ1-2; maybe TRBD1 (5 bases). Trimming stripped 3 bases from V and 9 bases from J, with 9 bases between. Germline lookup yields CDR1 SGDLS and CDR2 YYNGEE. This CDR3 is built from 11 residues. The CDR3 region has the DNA TGTGCCAGCAGCGGCAGGGTACGCTACACCTTC. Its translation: CASSGRVRYTF.

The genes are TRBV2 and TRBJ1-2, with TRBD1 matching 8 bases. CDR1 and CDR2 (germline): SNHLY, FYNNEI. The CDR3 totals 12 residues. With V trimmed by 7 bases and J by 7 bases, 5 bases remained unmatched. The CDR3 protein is CASTPGGSGYTF. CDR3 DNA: TGTGCCAGCACTCCAGGGGGCTCTGGCTACACCTTC.

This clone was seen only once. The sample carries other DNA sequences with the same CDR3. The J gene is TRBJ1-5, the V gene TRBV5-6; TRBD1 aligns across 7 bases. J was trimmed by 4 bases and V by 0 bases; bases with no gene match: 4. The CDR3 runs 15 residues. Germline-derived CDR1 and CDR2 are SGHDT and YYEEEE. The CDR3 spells CASSLAGTANQPQHF. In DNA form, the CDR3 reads TGTGCCAGCAGCTTGGCGGGGACAGCAAATCAGCCCCAGCATTTT.

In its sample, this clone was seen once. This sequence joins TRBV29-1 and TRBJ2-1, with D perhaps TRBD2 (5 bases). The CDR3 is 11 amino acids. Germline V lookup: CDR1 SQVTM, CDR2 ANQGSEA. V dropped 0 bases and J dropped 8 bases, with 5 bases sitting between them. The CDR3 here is CSVEDGDEQFF. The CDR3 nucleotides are TGCAGCGTTGAAGACGGGGATGAGCAGTTCTTC.

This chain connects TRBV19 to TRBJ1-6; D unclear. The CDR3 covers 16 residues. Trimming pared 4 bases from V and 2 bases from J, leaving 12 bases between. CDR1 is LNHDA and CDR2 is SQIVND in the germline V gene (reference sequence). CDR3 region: CASSKEGGPYNSPLHF. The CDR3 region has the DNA TGTGCCAGTAGTAAAGAGGGAGGCCCCTATAATTCACCCCTCCACTTT.

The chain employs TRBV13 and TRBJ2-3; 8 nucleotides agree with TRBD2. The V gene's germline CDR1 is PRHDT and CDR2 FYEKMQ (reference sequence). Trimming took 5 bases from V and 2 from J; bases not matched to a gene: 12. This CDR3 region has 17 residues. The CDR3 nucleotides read TGTGCCAGCAGCCCCCCAGTTACAGCGGGGGACACAGATACGCAGTATTTT. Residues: CASSPPVTAGDTDTQYF.

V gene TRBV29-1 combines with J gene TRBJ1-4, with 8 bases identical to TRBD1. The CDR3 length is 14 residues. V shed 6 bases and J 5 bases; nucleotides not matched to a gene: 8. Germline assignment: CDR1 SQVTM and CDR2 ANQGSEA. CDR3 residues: CSVAGQAENEKLFF. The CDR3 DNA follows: TGCAGCGTCGCGGGACAGGCCGAGAATGAAAAACTGTTTTTT.

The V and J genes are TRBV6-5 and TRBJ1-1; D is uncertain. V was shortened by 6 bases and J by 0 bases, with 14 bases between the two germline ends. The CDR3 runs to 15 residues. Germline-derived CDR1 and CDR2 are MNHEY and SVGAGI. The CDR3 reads CASSRRLALNTEAFF. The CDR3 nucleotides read TGTGCCAGCAGCCGACGCCTAGCCCTGAACACTGAAGCTTTCTTT.

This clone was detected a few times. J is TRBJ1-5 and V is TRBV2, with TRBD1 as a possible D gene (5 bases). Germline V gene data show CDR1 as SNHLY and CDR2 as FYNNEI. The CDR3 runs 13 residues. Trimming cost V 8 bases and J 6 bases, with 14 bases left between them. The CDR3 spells CASWGGLGQPQHF. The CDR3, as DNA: TGTGCCAGCTGGGGGGGTTTGGGTCAGCCCCAGCATTTT.

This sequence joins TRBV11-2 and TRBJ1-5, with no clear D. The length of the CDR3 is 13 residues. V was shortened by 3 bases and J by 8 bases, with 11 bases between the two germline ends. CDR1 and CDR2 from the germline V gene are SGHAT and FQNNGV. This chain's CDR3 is CASSFDYEKPQHF. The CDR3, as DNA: TGTGCCAGCAGCTTTGATTATGAGAAGCCCCAGCATTTT.

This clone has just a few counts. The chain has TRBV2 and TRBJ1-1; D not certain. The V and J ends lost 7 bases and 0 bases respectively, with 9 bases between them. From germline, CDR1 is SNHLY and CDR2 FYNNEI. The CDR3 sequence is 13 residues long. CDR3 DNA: TGTGCCAGCAAGTACGGTCTGAACACTGAAGCTTTCTTT. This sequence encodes CASKYGLNTEAFF.

The CDR3: CASSLPGTSGNTIYF. In DNA, the CDR3 is TGTGCCAGCAGCCTCCCCGGGACATCTGGAAACACCATATATTTT. The J gene is TRBJ1-3, the V gene TRBV4-2, with TRBD1 as a possible D gene (6 bases). This CDR3 has 15 residues. CDR1 is LGHNA, CDR2 YNFKEQ, per germline. Trimming cost V 4 bases and J 1 base, with 11 bases left between them.

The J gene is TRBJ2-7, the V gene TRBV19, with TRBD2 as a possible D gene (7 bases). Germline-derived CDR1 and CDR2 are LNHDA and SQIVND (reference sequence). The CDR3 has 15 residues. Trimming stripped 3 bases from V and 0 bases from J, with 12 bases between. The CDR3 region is CASSIQGRASYEQYF. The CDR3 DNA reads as TGTGCCAGTAGTATCCAGGGGAGGGCCTCCTACGAGCAGTACTTC.

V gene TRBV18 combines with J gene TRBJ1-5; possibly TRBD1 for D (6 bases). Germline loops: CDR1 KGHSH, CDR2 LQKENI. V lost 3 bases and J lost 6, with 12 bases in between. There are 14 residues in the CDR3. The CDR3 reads CASSPGAGSQPQHF. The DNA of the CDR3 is TGTGCCAGCTCACCGGGGGCGGGTAGTCAGCCCCAGCATTTT.

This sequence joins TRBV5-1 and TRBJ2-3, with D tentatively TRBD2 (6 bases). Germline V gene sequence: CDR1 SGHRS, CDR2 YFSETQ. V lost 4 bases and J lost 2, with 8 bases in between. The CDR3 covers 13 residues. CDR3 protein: CASSGGSTDTQYF. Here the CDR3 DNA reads TGCGCCAGCAGCGGGGGGTCCACAGATACGCAGTATTTT.